The source of this TCR beta chain is a study of T cell responses to AZD1222 COVID-19 vaccine. The CDR3 spans 15 residues. From germline, CDR1 is MNHEY and CDR2 SVGEGT. Trimming took off 2 bases at V and 7 bases at J, with 17 bases between the two ends. This clone was recorded once. The antigen remains undetermined. The method was immunoSEQ multiplex PCR; TCRdb's version includes in-frame clones alone and lacks a portion of them. The sample lists more than 150,000 clones; about 93% were seen once. General study findings and limits: Regions left unmutated in variants are reportedly the target of nearly half of spike-specific TCRs. Clonal diversity was possibly underestimated, and the donors were mostly white British, with more females.

The specimen comprised peripheral blood, sampled 28 days after the second AZD1222 dose. This TCR was sampled from an adult who received the AZD1222 COVID-19 vaccine. The chain joins TRBV6-2 or TRBV6-3 to TRBJ1-2; D not resolved. CDR3 coding DNA: TGTGCCAGCAGTTACCCCGGGAGGCTAGGCGGTGGCTACACCTTC. Its protein product is CASSYPGRLGGGYTF.